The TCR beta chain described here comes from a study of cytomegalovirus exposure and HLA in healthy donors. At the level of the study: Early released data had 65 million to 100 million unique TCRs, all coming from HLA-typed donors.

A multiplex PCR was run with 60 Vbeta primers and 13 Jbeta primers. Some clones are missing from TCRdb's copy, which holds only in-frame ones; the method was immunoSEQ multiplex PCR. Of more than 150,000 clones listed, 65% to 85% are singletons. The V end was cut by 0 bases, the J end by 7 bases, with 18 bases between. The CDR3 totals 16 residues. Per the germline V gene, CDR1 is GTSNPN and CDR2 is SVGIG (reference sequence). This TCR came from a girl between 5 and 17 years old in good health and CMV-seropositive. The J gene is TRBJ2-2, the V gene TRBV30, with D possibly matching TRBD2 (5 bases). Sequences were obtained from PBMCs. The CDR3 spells CAWSVLSEDKGGELFF. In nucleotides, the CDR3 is TGTGCCTGGAGTGTACTTAGCGAGGATAAGGGCGGGGAGCTGTTTTTT. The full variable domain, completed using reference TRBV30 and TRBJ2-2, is SQTIHQWPATLVQPVGSPLSLECTVEGTSNPNLYWYRQAAGRGLQLLFYSVGIGQISSEVPQNLSASRPQDRQFILSSKKLLLSDSGFYLCAWSVLSEDKGGELFFGEGSRLTVL.